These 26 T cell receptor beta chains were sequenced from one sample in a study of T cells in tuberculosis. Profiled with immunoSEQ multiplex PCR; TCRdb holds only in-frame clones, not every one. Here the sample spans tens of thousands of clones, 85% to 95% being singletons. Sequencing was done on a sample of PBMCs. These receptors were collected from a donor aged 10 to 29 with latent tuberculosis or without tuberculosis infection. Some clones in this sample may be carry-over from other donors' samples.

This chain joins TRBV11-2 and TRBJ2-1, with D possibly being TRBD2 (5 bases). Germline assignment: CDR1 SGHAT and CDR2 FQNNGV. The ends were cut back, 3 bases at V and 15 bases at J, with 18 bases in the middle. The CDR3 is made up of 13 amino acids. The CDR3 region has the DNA TGTGCCAGCAGCTTCAGTCCCACGAGGGATGGGTTCTTC. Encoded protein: CASSFSPTRDGFF.

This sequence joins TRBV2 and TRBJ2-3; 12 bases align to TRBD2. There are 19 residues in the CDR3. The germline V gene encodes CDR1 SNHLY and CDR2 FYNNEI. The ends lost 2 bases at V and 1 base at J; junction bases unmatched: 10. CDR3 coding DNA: TGTGCCAGCAGTGAACTCCCGGGACTAGCGGGTGGTGGCACAGATACGCAGTATTTT. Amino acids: CASSELPGLAGGGTDTQYF.

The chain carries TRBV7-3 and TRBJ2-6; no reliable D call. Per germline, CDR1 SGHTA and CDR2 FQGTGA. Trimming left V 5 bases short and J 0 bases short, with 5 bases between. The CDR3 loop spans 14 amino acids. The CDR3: CASSPSSGANVLTF. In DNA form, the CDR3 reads TGTGCCAGCAGCCCCAGCTCTGGGGCCAACGTCCTGACTTTC.

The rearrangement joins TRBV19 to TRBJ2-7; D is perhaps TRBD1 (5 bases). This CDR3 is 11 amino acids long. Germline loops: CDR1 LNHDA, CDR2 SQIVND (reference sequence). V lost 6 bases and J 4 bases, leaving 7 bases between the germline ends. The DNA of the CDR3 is TGTGCCAGTAGCGACAGTTACGAGCAGTACTTC. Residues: CASSDSYEQYF.

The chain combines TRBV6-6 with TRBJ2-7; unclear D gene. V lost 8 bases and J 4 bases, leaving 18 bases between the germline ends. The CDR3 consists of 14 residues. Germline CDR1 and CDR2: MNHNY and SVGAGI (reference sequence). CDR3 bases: TGTGCCAGCTCCCTCTCGGCAGGTCGGTACGAGCAGTACTTC. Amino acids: CASSLSAGRYEQYF.

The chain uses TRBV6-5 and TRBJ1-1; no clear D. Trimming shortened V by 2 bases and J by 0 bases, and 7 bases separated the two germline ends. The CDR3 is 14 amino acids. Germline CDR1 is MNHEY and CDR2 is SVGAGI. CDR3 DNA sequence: TGTGCCAGCAGTTACGGGAGGGTGAACACTGAAGCTTTCTTT. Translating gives CASSYGRVNTEAFF.

The CDR3 DNA follows: TGCGCCAGCAGCTTGGAGTCTCGGGGTGAAAAACTGTTTTTT. It translates to CASSLESRGEKLFF. The chain combines TRBV5-1 with TRBJ1-4; D is undetermined. The germline V and J ends were trimmed by 0 bases and 7 bases, with 10 bases remaining between them. This CDR3 has 14 amino acids. Germline CDR1 and CDR2: SGHRS and YFSETQ.

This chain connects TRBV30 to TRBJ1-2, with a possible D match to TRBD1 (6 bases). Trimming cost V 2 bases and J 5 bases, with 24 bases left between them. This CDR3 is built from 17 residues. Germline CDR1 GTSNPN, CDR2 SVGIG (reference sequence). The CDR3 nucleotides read TGTGCCTGGAGTAAGACCCTCCTAGAGGGGGAACAATATGGCTACACCTTC. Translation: CAWSKTLLEGEQYGYTF.

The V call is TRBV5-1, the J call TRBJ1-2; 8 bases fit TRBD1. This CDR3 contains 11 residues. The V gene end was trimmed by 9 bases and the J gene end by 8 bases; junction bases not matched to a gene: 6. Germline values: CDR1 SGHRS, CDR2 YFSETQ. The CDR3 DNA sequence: TGCGCCATACTGGACAGGGAAGGCTACACCTTC. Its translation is CAILDREGYTF.

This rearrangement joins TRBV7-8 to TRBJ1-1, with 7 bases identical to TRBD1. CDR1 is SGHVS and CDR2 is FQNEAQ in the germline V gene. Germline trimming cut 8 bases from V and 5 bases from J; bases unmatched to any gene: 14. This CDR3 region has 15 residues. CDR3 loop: CASSGDREWRTEAFF. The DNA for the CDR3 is TGTGCCAGCTCAGGCGACAGGGAGTGGCGGACTGAAGCTTTCTTT.

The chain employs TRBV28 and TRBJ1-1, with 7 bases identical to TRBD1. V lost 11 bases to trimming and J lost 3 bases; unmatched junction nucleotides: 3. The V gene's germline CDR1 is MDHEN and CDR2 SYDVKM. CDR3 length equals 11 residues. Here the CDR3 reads CASTGDTEAFF. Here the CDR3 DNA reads TGTGCCTCTACAGGGGACACTGAAGCTTTCTTT. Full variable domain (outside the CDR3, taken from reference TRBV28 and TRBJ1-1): DVKVTQSSRYLVKRTGEKVFLECVQDMDHENMFWYRQDPGLGLRLIYFSYDVKMKEKGDIPEGYSVSREKKERFSLILESASTNQTSMYLCASTGDTEAFFGQGTRLTVV.

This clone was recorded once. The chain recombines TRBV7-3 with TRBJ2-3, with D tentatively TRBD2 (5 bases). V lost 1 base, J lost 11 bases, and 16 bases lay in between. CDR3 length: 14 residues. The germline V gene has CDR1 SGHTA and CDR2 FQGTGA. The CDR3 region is CASSLSGAGGEQYF. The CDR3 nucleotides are TGTGCCAGCAGCTTAAGCGGTGCCGGAGGAGAGCAGTATTTT.

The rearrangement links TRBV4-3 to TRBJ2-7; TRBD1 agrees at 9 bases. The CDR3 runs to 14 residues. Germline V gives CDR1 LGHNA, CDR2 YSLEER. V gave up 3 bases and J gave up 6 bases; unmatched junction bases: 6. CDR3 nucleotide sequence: TGCGCCAGCAGCCAGGGACAGGGAAACAGCGAGCAGTACTTC. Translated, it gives CASSQGQGNSEQYF.

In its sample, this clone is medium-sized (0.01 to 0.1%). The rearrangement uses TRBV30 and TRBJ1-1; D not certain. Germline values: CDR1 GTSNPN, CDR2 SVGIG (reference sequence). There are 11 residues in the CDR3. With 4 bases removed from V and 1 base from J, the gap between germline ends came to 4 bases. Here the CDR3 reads CAWKANTEAFF. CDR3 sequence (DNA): TGTGCCTGGAAAGCGAACACTGAAGCTTTCTTT. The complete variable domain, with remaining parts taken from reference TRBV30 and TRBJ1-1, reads SQTIHQWPATLVQPVGSPLSLECTVEGTSNPNLYWYRQAAGRGLQLLFYSVGIGQISSEVPQNLSASRPQDRQFILSSKKLLLSDSGFYLCAWKANTEAFFGQGTRLTVV.

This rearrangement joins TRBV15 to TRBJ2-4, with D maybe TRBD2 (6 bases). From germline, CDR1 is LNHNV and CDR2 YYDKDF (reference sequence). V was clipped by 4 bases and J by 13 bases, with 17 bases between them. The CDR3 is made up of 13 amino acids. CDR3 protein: CATSTKGGVSQYF. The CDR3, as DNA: TGTGCCACCAGCACCAAGGGCGGGGTGAGCCAGTACTTC.

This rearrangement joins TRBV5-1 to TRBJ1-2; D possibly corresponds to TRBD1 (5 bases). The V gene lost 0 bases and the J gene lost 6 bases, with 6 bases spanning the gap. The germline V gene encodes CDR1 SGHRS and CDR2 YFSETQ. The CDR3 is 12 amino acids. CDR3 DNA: TGCGCCAGCAGCTTGGGGGGCAATGGCTACACCTTC. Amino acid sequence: CASSLGGNGYTF.

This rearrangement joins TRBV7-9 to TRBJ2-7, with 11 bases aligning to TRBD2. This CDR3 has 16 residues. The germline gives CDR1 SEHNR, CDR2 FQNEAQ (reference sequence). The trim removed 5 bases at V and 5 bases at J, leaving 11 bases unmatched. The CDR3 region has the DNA TGTGCCAGCAGCCACATAACTAGCGGGAGAAATGACGAGCAGTACTTC. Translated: CASSHITSGRNDEQYF.

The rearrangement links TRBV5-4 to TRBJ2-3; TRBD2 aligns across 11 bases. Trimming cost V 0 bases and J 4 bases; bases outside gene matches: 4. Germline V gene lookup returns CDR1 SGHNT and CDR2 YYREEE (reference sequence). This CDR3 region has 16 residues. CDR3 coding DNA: TGTGCCAGCAGCTTGGAGGGGACTAGCGGACCAGATACGCAGTATTTT. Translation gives CASSLEGTSGPDTQYF.

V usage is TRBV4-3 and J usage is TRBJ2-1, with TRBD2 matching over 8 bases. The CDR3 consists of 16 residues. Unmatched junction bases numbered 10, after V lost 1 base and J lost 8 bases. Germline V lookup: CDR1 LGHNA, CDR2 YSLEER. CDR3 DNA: TGCGCCAGCAGCCAAGGTCGGGCGGGAGGATTTGATGAGCAGTTCTTC. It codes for CASSQGRAGGFDEQFF.

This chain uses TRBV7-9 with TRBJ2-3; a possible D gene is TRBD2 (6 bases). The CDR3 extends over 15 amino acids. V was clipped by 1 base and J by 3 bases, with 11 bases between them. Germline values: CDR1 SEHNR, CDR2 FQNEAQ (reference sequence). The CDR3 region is CASSLGGERTDTQYF. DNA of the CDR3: TGTGCCAGCAGCTTAGGCGGGGAGAGGACAGATACGCAGTATTTT.

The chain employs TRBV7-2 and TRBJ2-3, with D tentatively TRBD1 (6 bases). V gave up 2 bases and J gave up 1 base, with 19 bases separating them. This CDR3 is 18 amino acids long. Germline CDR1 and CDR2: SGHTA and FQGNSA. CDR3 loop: CASSLRGNRVVGTDTQYF. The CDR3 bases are TGTGCCAGCAGCTTAAGGGGGAATCGGGTGGTGGGCACAGATACGCAGTATTTT.

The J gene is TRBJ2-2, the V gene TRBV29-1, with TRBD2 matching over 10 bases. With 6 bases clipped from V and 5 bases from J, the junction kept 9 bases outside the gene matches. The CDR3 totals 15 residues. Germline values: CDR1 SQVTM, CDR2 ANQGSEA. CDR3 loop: CSVQASGRGTGELFF. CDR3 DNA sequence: TGCAGCGTCCAAGCTAGCGGGAGAGGTACCGGGGAGCTGTTTTTT.

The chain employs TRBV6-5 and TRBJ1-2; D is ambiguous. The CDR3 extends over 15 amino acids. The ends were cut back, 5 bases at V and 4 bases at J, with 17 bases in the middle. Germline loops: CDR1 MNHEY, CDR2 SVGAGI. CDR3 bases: TGTGCCAGCAGTCCGTCCGGATCAGGATTCTATGGCTACACCTTC. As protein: CASSPSGSGFYGYTF.

CDR3 DNA: TGCGCCAGCAGGGTCGTACAGTTAAACACTGAAGCTTTCTTT. Translating it yields CASRVVQLNTEAFF. The gene calls are TRBV10-2 and TRBJ1-1, with D unclear. This CDR3 spans 14 amino acids. Germline CDR1 WSHSY, CDR2 SAAADI. Between the trimmed V and J ends, which lost 6 bases and 2 bases, there was a span of 13 bases.

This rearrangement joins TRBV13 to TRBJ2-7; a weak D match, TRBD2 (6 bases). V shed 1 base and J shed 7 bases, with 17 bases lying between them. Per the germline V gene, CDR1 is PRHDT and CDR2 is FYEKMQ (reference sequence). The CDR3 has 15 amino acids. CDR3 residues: CASSLVGRGGREQYF. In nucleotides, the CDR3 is TGTGCCAGCAGCTTAGTCGGCCGCGGAGGGAGAGAGCAGTACTTC.

DNA for the CDR3: TGTGCCAGCAGCAAAGACGAAAGCCTCGACAGTCAGAATCAGCCCCAGCATTTT. Translation gives CASSKDESLDSQNQPQHF. The gene calls are TRBV21-1 and TRBJ1-5; TRBD1, the table's D call, lacks a check against the DNA. TRBV21-1 is a listed pseudogene. The length of the CDR3 is 18 residues.